This entry is about one TCR beta chain. Antigen: not known. The CDR3 spans 16 residues. Per germline, CDR1 ENHRY and CDR2 SYGVKD. V shed 11 bases and J 5 bases; nucleotides not matched to a gene: 17. The data belong to a study of cytomegalovirus exposure and HLA in healthy donors. Both 60 Vbeta primers and 13 Jbeta primers went into the PCR. Original methodology: There were tens of millions of unique TCR beta chains by a later count, and approximately 12 million of them were shared. The protocol was immunoSEQ multiplex PCR, while the TCRdb copy is restricted to in-frame clones and leaves out a portion. That table is the source of V, J and clone size, and D and trimming were worked out from the DNA. The sample shows around 200,000 clones, 75% to 85% of them seen only once. Whole-study findings and limits: Reports showed the classifier diagnosing cytomegalovirus status with high specificity and sensitivity. Other equally common chains were less clonally expanded than HLA-associated TCR beta chains, a later analysis showed. A later analysis linked a missense DCLRE1C variant to TCR beta V- and J-gene trimming.

The sample taken for sequencing was PBMCs. V and J are TRBV10-3 and TRBJ2-3, with 9 bases fitting TRBD2. The TCR sequence derives from a woman aged 50 to 60 in good health and CMV-seronegative. Here the CDR3 DNA reads TGTGCCGTCAAGAGCGGGGCGGGAGGGCCAGGAGATACGCAGTATTTT. It codes for CAVKSGAGGPGDTQYF.